The 13 T cell receptor beta chains in this list originate from one sample, sequenced in a study of CD8 T cells in ankylosing spondylitis. TCRdb re-called the 5' RACE reads with MiXCR, one entry per CDR3 protein. The table has 160,000 or so distinct CDR3 sequences, 8.5% to 10% seen once. The sample taken for sequencing was blood, either unsorted or a sorted T cell fraction (not recorded which). The receptors were gathered from a female donor with ankylosing spondylitis or in good health (not recorded which).

The chain has TRBV7-8 and TRBJ2-7, with D uncertain. Germline V gene data show CDR1 as SGHVS and CDR2 as FQNEAQ. The CDR3 is 15 residues long. The V end lost 2 bases, the J end lost 2 bases, and 13 bases lay between the germline ends. DNA for the CDR3: TGTGCCAGCAGCTTAAGGGTGGCGGATCCCTACGAGCAGTACTTC. As protein: CASSLRVADPYEQYF.

The J gene is TRBJ2-1, the V gene TRBV4-3; D may be TRBD2 (6 bases). Trimming cost V 4 bases and J 7 bases, with 20 bases left between them. The V gene's germline CDR1 is LGHNA and CDR2 YSLEER. The CDR3 covers 16 residues. The CDR3 DNA reads as TGCGCCAGCAGCCGCAACACGGGACTCCTCATGAATGAGCAGTTCTTC. Its translation: CASSRNTGLLMNEQFF.

The rearrangement uses TRBV6-1 and TRBJ1-5; tentative D call: TRBD1 (5 bases). V lost 6 bases, J lost 4 bases, and 10 bases lay in between. CDR3 length: 13 residues. CDR1 is MNHNS, CDR2 SASEGT, per germline. The CDR3 DNA follows: TGTGCCAGCAGCCTCCGGGGGAATCAGCCCCAGCATTTT. Translation gives CASSLRGNQPQHF.

This chain joins TRBV6-1 and TRBJ2-7; possibly TRBD1 for D (6 bases). V dropped 7 bases and J dropped 10 bases, with 26 bases sitting between them. The germline CDR1 and CDR2 sequences are MNHNS and SASEGT. The CDR3 contains 15 residues. The CDR3 here is CASTISGRGGMEQYF. CDR3 in DNA: TGTGCCAGCACCATCTCAGGCAGGGGTGGGATGGAACAGTACTTC.

Written as DNA, the CDR3 is TGCGCCAGCAGCCAAGGGCTAGCGGGCCCCTACGAGCAGTACTTC. Protein sequence: CASSQGLAGPYEQYF. The chain is built from TRBV4-3 and TRBJ2-7, with 8 bases fitting TRBD2. V gave up 1 base and J gave up 2 bases; unmatched junction bases: 4. Germline values: CDR1 LGHNA, CDR2 YSLEER. The CDR3 is 15 residues long.

This clonotype has ten or more counts. The chain couples TRBV12-3 or TRBV12-4 to TRBJ2-7; TRBD2 agrees at 10 bases. The CDR3 length is 15 residues. The V segment lost 6 bases and the J segment 6 bases; nucleotides outside the gene matches: 11. CDR3 residues: CASSGTGTSALEQYF. CDR3 nucleotide sequence: TGTGCCAGCAGCGGCACCGGGACTAGCGCCCTCGAGCAGTACTTC.

This chain uses TRBV30 with TRBJ2-5; 7 bases map to TRBD1. The CDR3 totals 13 residues. V dropped 1 base and J dropped 3; count of bases not matched to a gene: 2. Germline V gives CDR1 GTSNPN, CDR2 SVGIG (reference sequence). As DNA, the CDR3 is TGTGCCTGGAGTGGAGGACAGGAAGAGACCCAGTACTTC. Protein: CAWSGGQEETQYF.

V is TRBV7-9 and J is TRBJ2-7; D possibly corresponds to TRBD2 (5 bases). The CDR3 spans 15 residues. Trimming pared 5 bases from V and 4 bases from J, leaving 18 bases between. CDR1 SEHNR and CDR2 FQNEAQ come from the germline V gene (reference sequence). The CDR3 loop is CASSQDRGSLYEQYF. The CDR3 nucleotides are TGTGCCAGCAGCCAGGACCGGGGATCCTTGTACGAGCAGTACTTC.

A few counts support this clonotype. This chain joins TRBV27 and TRBJ1-1, with 9 bases that match TRBD1. This CDR3 is built from 14 residues. Trimming removed 6 bases from V and 4 bases from J; junction bases left unmatched: 6. The V gene's germline CDR1 is MNHEY and CDR2 SMNVEV (reference sequence). CDR3 region: CASRTGGGVTEAFF. The CDR3 DNA reads TGTGCCAGCAGAACAGGGGGCGGCGTCACTGAAGCTTTCTTT.

This clonotype was seen many times. The rearrangement joins TRBV29-1 to TRBJ1-4; 10 bases align to TRBD1. Germline trimming cut 6 bases from V and 7 bases from J; bases unmatched to any gene: 5. CDR3 size: 13 residues. The germline CDR1 and CDR2 sequences are SQVTM and ANQGSEA. The CDR3 DNA is TGCAGCGTAAGGACAGGGGGTACTGAAAAACTGTTTTTT. This gives the protein CSVRTGGTEKLFF.

The chain has TRBV14 and TRBJ2-2; weak D call: TRBD2 (6 bases). The CDR3 totals 18 residues. Germline assignment: CDR1 SGHDN and CDR2 FVKESK. V shed 4 bases and J shed 3 bases, with 21 bases lying between them. The CDR3 is CASSREWGVADYTGELFF. The CDR3 DNA sequence: TGTGCCAGCAGCCGAGAATGGGGGGTAGCGGACTACACCGGGGAGCTGTTTTTT.

The J gene is TRBJ1-2, the V gene TRBV14, with TRBD1 matching 7 bases. V gave up 8 bases and J gave up 8 bases; unmatched junction bases: 14. CDR3 length: 14 amino acids. Germline CDR1 is SGHDN and CDR2 is FVKESK. The CDR3 DNA follows: TGTGCCAGCCAAGATGACAGGGCGGCGAGGGGCTACACCTTC. Its protein product is CASQDDRAARGYTF. Using reference TRBV14 and TRBJ1-2 for the parts outside the CDR3, the full variable domain is EAGVTQFPSHSVIEKGQTVTLRCDPISGHDNLYWYRRVMGKEIKFLLHFVKESKQDESGMPNNRFLAERTGGTYSTLKVQPAELEDSGVYFCASQDDRAARGYTFGSGTRLTVV.

This clonotype was seen more than once but under ten times. This rearrangement joins TRBV5-5 to TRBJ2-2; no firm D call. The CDR3 has 12 residues. Germline V CDR1 and CDR2: SGHKS, YYEKEE (reference sequence). The germline V and J ends were trimmed by 4 bases and 7 bases, with 8 bases remaining between them. CDR3 coding DNA: TGTGCCAGCAGCCCTCGGAGCGGGGAGCTGTTTTTT. It codes for CASSPRSGELFF.